Listed here are 15 T cell receptor beta chains from one sample, sequenced in a study of T cell repertoires in cytomegalovirus infection. TCRdb analysed the reads with MiXCR anew, one entry per CDR3 protein. This sample has around 530,000 distinct CDR3 sequences, with approximately 15% found just once. The sample was CD8+ T cells from PBMCs. Receptors originate from a human donor in good health (CMV status not recorded). Some clones in this sample may be carry-over from other donors' samples.

The CDR3 reads CASSIGLRLAANTGELFF. CDR3 DNA sequence: TGTGCCAGTAGTATAGGCCTCCGACTAGCGGCGAACACCGGGGAGCTGTTTTTT. The gene calls are TRBV19 and TRBJ2-2, with 9 bases fitting TRBD2. CDR1 and CDR2 from the germline V gene are LNHDA and SQIVND (reference sequence). The CDR3 consists of 18 residues. With 1 base clipped from V and 0 bases from J, the junction kept 6 bases outside the gene matches. The variable domain in full, completed from reference TRBV19 and TRBJ2-2, reads DGGITQSPKYLFRKEGQNVTLSCEQNLNHDAMYWYRQDPGQGLRLIYYSQIVNDFQKGDIAEGYSVSREKKESFPLTVTSAQKNPTAFYLCASSIGLRLAANTGELFFGEGSRLTVL.

V is TRBV28 and J is TRBJ2-7; 9 nucleotides agree with TRBD1. V dropped 3 bases and J dropped 4; count of bases not matched to a gene: 4. CDR1 and CDR2 from the germline V gene are MDHEN and SYDVKM. The CDR3 is made up of 14 amino acids. The chain's CDR3 is CASSFTGTGYEQYF. The CDR3 DNA follows: TGTGCCAGCAGTTTTACCGGGACAGGGTACGAGCAGTACTTC. Complete variable domain (other parts from reference TRBV28 and TRBJ2-7): DVKVTQSSRYLVKRTGEKVFLECVQDMDHENMFWYRQDPGLGLRLIYFSYDVKMKEKGDIPEGYSVSREKKERFSLILESASTNQTSMYLCASSFTGTGYEQYFGPGTRLTVT.

This clonotype has a handful of counts. The chain uses TRBV20-1 and TRBJ1-2; 8 nucleotides line up with TRBD1. This CDR3 is built from 13 residues. Germline CDR1 reads DFQATT; CDR2 reads SNEGSKA (reference sequence). The J segment lost 8 bases and the V segment lost 7 bases, leaving 12 bases of the junction unmatched. CDR3: CSVPTGELRGYTF. CDR3 nucleotide sequence: TGCAGTGTCCCGACAGGGGAATTGCGAGGCTACACCTTC.

The chain has TRBV12-3 or TRBV12-4 and TRBJ1-1; D uncertain. V lost 6 bases and J 1 base, leaving 15 bases between the germline ends. The CDR3 length is 15 residues. Here the CDR3 reads CASSPEGTPNTEAFF. CDR3 bases: TGTGCCAGCAGCCCCGAGGGCACCCCGAACACTGAAGCTTTCTTT.

This rearrangement joins TRBV11-2 to TRBJ2-7; TRBD2 is a possible D gene (6 bases). V was clipped by 4 bases and J by 3 bases, with 16 bases between them. The CDR3 has 15 residues. The germline V gene encodes CDR1 SGHAT and CDR2 FQNNGV. CDR3 protein: CASSSLRGGIYEQYF. As DNA, the CDR3 is TGTGCCAGCAGCTCCCTCCGAGGAGGGATCTACGAGCAGTACTTC.

This clonotype has ten or more counts. The chain uses TRBV4-2 and TRBJ2-7, with D tentatively TRBD1 (5 bases). Per the germline V gene, CDR1 is LGHNA and CDR2 is YNFKEQ. This CDR3 is 13 amino acids long. Trimming removed 2 bases from V and 4 bases from J, with 9 bases in between. In DNA form, the CDR3 reads TGTGCCAGCAGCCAAAATGACAGATACGAGCAGTACTTC. Its protein is CASSQNDRYEQYF.

CDR3 in amino acids: CASSQDLEGSGNTIYF. CDR3 bases: TGTGCCAGCAGCCAAGATCTGGAGGGGTCTGGAAACACCATATATTTT. This chain uses TRBV14 with TRBJ1-3, with D maybe TRBD1 (5 bases). Trimming took 0 bases from V and 1 from J, leaving 10 bases between them. The CDR3 runs 16 residues. CDR1 is SGHDN, CDR2 FVKESK, per germline.

The rearrangement links TRBV19 to TRBJ2-3; D possibly uses TRBD1 or TRBD2 (7 bases each). CDR3 size: 17 residues. The germline CDR1 and CDR2 sequences are LNHDA and SQIVND (reference sequence). V dropped 5 bases and J dropped 2 bases, with 20 bases sitting between them. The CDR3 nucleotides read TGTGCCAGTAGTCACAACCCAGGGAGGGGGCCCACAGATACGCAGTATTTT. Translating gives CASSHNPGRGPTDTQYF.

V usage is TRBV5-6 and J usage is TRBJ1-1, with a weak D call TRBD1 (5 bases). Germline V gives CDR1 SGHDT, CDR2 YYEEEE. With 7 bases removed from V and 3 bases from J, the gap between germline ends came to 25 bases. This CDR3 comprises 17 residues. CDR3 in amino acids: CASGLTGRGVLDTEAFF. CDR3 in DNA: TGTGCCAGCGGGCTTACGGGACGGGGTGTTTTGGACACTGAAGCTTTCTTT. The complete variable domain, with remaining parts taken from reference TRBV5-6 and TRBJ1-1, reads DAGVTQSPTHLIKTRGQQVTLRCSPKSGHDTVSWYQQALGQGPQFIFQYYEEEERQRGNFPDRFSGHQFPNYSSELNVNALLLGDSALYLCASGLTGRGVLDTEAFFGQGTRLTVV.

A remark on this clonotype: One junction end does not reproduce the germline sequence, and a read error may be involved. The rearrangement links TRBV14 to TRBJ1-2, with D uncertain. The CDR3 consists of 16 residues. From germline, CDR1 is SGHDN and CDR2 FVKESK. The CDR3 sequence is CASSQLGAEANYGSTF. Here the CDR3 DNA reads TGTGCAAGCAGCCAGCTGGGTGCAGAAGCTAACTATGGCTCCACCTTC.

V and J are TRBV3-1 and TRBJ1-2; D gene unclear. Germline-derived CDR1 and CDR2 are LGHDT and YNNKEL (reference sequence). Deletions cut 4 bases from V and 7 bases from J, with 10 bases between. This CDR3 has 12 residues. The CDR3 region is CASSREGGGYTF. The CDR3 DNA reads as TGTGCCAGCAGCCGGGAAGGAGGTGGCTACACCTTC.

The chain uses TRBV27 and TRBJ2-6, with D maybe TRBD2 (6 bases). CDR1 and CDR2 from the germline V gene are MNHEY and SMNVEV (reference sequence). The CDR3 sequence is 17 residues long. The ends were cut back, 1 base at V and 0 bases at J, with 10 bases in the middle. CDR3 DNA sequence: TGTGCCAGCAGTTTATACGGGAGTCTCTCTGGGGCCAACGTCCTGACTTTC. Translating it yields CASSLYGSLSGANVLTF.

This clonotype was observed at least ten times. The V gene is TRBV12-3 or TRBV12-4, the J gene TRBJ1-5; TRBD1 might be the D (5 bases). Trimming left V 2 bases short and J 11 bases short, with 22 bases between. This CDR3 spans 16 amino acids. The CDR3 reads CASSLISGGPGESQHF. The DNA of the CDR3 is TGTGCCAGCAGTTTAATATCAGGAGGGCCGGGGGAATCCCAGCATTTT.

Remarks on this clonotype: A junction boundary mismatches the germline segment, possibly from a read error. For the CDR3, the DNA is TGTGCCAGCACCTCAGACGGCTATGGCTACAACTTC. Translation gives CASTSDGYGYNF. The chain uses TRBV11-2 and TRBJ1-2, with D hard to call. The CDR3 extends over 12 amino acids. Germline V gene lookup returns CDR1 SGHAT and CDR2 FQNNGV.

The gene calls are TRBV5-4 and TRBJ2-7; 9 bases map to TRBD1. Looked up from germline, CDR1 is SGHNT and CDR2 is YYREEE (reference sequence). This CDR3 is built from 16 residues. V was pared by 4 bases and J by 5 bases, with 13 bases of the junction left unmatched. Here the CDR3 DNA reads TGTGCCAGCAGCGCGAGATCGCGGACAGGGGCCAACGAGCAGTACTTC. It codes for CASSARSRTGANEQYF.